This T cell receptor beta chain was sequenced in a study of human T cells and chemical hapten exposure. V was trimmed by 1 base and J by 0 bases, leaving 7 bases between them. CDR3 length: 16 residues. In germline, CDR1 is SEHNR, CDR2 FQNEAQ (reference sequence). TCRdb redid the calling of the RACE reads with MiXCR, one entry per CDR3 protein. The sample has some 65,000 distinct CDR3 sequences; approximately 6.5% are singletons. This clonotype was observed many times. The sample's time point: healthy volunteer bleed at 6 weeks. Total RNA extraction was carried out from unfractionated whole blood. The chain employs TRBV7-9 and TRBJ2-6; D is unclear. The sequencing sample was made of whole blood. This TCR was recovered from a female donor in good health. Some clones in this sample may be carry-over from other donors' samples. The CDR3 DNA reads TGTGCCAGCAGCTTAGTAGCAAGCTCTGGGGCCAACGTCCTGACTTTC. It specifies CASSLVASSGANVLTF.